The subject of this entry is one T cell receptor (beta chain). This entry belongs to a study of blood T cell repertoires in COVID-19. Study-wide background: Samples came from the United States, Italy and Spain, spanning acute and convalescent COVID-19.

How the authors handled the data: Reference gene primer amplification gave nucleated cell count estimates. Profiled with immunoSEQ multiplex PCR; TCRdb holds only in-frame clones, not every one. V and J calls and clone size are those listed in that table; D and trimming were worked out from the DNA. Of 320,000 or so clones in the sample, roughly 85% are singletons; the top ten hold 1.5% to 2%. The CDR3 extends over 14 amino acids. Between the trimmed V and J ends, which lost 4 bases and 2 bases, there was a span of 9 bases. Germline assignment: CDR1 ENHRY and CDR2 SYGVKD. Study members were between about 18 and 90 years old and lived in 24 US regions. In assigning cohorts, the study relied on participant-reported clinical history.

The clonotype originates from a woman aged 30 to 39 who had been exposed to COVID-19. The chain carries TRBV10-3 and TRBJ1-5, with D unclear. The sample consisted of PBMCs or T cells enriched from blood (not recorded which). The CDR3 sequence: CAISAAGGNQPQHF. The CDR3 nucleotides are TGTGCCATCAGTGCGGCAGGTGGCAATCAGCCCCAGCATTTT.